The table lists the clone carrying this T cell receptor (beta chain) with a few counts. What it binds is not known. MiXCR, run by TCRdb on the reads, gives a single entry per CDR3 protein. Of 110,000 to 150,000 distinct CDR3 sequences detected, around 30% appear once; the ten largest clones hold 45% to 55%. The sample originates from a study of T cell repertoires in cytomegalovirus infection. Study-level background: Alongside well-studied HLA-B-restricted CMV epitopes, recently identified HLA-C-restricted CMV epitopes were also used. Public TCR beta signatures were indicative of both CMV infection and a matching HLA type.

Study findings and constraints: Within the response measured ex vivo, HLA-C-restricted CMV-specific TCR beta clonotypes were dominant. The cumulative frequency of public TCR beta families identified carriers of CMV plus the relevant HLA.

The clonotype originates from a human donor in good health (CMV status not recorded). Some clones in this sample may be carry-over from other donors' samples. The sample was CD8+ T cells from cultured PBMCs, taken from culture after CMV antigen stimulation.

The chain's CDR3 is CASSFLHIRESSYNSPLHF. CDR3 DNA: TGTGCCAGCAGTTTCCTTCACATCCGGGAAAGCTCCTATAATTCACCCCTCCACTTT. The chain has TRBV28 and TRBJ1-6; D remains ambiguous. Per germline, CDR1 MDHEN and CDR2 SYDVKM. The CDR3 spans 19 residues. Trimming left V 3 bases short and J 0 bases short, with 18 bases between.